This T cell receptor beta chain was profiled in a study of blood T cell repertoires in COVID-19. Looking at the study overall: PBMCs, B-cell-depleted T cells, or T cells were the source of the cDNA or gDNA that made up the material.

Profiled with immunoSEQ multiplex PCR; TCRdb holds only in-frame clones, not every one. The top ten hold just under 9.5% of the sample, which has more than 300,000 clones, around 92% seen once. Either two negative PCRs, clearance, or symptom resolution qualified Cohort 3 donors as recovered. Trimming cost V 2 bases and J 4 bases; bases outside gene matches: 5. Germline CDR1 SGHKS, CDR2 YYEKEE (reference sequence). The CDR3 covers 14 residues. The sample was PBMCs or T cells enriched from blood (not recorded which). The clonotype was recovered from a woman aged 25 to 45 who had recovered from COVID-19. The chain couples TRBV5-5 to TRBJ2-5, with TRBD2 identical over 7 bases. The CDR3 reads CASSFLWGGETQYF. CDR3 sequence (DNA): TGTGCCAGCAGCTTTTTATGGGGGGGAGAGACCCAGTACTTC.